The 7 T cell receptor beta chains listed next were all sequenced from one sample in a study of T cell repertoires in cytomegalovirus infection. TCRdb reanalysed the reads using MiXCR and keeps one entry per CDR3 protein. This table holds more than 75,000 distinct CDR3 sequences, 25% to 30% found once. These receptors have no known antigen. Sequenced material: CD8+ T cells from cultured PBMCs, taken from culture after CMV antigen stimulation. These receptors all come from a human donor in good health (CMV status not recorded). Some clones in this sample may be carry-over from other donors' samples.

CDR3 nucleotides: TGTGCCAGCAGCACGCCCTCTGGAAACACCATATATTTT. It translates to CASSTPSGNTIYF. The chain links TRBV12-3 or TRBV12-4 to TRBJ1-3; D remains unclear. The CDR3 is made up of 13 amino acids. Trimming took 6 bases from V and 0 from J, leaving 6 bases between them.

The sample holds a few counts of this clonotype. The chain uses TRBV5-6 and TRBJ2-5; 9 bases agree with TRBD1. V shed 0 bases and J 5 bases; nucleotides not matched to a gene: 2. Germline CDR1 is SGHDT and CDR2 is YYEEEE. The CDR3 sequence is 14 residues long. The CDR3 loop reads CASSLVQGAETQYF. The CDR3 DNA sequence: TGTGCCAGCAGCTTGGTACAGGGGGCCGAGACCCAGTACTTC. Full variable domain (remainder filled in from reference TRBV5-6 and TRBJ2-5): DAGVTQSPTHLIKTRGQQVTLRCSPKSGHDTVSWYQQALGQGPQFIFQYYEEEERQRGNFPDRFSGHQFPNYSSELNVNALLLGDSALYLCASSLVQGAETQYFGPGTRLLVL.

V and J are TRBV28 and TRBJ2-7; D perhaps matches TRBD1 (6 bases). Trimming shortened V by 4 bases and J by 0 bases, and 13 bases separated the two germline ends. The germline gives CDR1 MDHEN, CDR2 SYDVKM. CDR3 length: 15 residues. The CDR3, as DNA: TGTGCCAGCAGTTCCCGGGACACCACCTCCTACGAGCAGTACTTC. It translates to CASSSRDTTSYEQYF.

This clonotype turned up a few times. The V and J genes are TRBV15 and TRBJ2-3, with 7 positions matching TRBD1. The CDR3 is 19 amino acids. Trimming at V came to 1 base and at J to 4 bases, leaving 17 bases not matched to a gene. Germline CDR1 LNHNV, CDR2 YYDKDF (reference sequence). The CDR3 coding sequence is TGTGCCACCAGCAGAGGATGGTTTCCCCTTGGACAGGCCCCAGATACGCAGTATTTT. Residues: CATSRGWFPLGQAPDTQYF.

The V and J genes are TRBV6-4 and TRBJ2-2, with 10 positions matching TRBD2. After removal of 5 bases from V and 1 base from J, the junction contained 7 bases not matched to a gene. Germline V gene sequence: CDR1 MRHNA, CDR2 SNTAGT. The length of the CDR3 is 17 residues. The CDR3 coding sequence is TGTGCCAGCAGTCAAACTAGCGGGGCCCAGAACACCGGGGAGCTGTTTTTT. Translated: CASSQTSGAQNTGELFF.

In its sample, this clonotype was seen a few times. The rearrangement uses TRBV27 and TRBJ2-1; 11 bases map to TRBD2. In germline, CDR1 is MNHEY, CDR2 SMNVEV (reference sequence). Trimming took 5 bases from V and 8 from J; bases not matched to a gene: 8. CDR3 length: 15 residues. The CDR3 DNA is TGTGCCAGCAGTCTCCTAGCGGGGGGACTCGATGAGCAGTTCTTC. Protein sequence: CASSLLAGGLDEQFF.

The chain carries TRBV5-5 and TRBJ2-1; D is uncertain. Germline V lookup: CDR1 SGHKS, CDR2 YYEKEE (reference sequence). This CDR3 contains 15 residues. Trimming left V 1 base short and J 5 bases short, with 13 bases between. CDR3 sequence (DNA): TGTGCCAGCAGCTTGAAGGGTGGTTTCAACAATGAGCAGTTCTTC. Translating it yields CASSLKGGFNNEQFF. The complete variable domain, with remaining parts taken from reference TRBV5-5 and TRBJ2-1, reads DAGVTQSPTHLIKTRGQQVTLRCSPISGHKSVSWYQQVLGQGPQFIFQYYEKEERGRGNFPDRFSARQFPNYSSELNVNALLLGDSALYLCASSLKGGFNNEQFFGPGTRLTVL.